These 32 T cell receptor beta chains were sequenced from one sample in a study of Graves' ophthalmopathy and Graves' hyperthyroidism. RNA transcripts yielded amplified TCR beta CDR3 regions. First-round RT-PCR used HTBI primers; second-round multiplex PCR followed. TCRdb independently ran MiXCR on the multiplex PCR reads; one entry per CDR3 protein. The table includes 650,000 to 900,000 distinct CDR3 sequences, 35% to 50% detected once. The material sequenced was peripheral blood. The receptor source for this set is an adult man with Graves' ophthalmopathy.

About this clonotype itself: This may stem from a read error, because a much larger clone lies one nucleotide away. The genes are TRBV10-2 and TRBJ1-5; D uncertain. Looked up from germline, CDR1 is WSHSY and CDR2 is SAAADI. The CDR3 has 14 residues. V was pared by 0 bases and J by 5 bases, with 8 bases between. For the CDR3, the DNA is TGCGCCAGCAGTGAGTCGGCCTACGATCAGCCCCAGCATTTT. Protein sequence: CASSESAYDQPQHF.

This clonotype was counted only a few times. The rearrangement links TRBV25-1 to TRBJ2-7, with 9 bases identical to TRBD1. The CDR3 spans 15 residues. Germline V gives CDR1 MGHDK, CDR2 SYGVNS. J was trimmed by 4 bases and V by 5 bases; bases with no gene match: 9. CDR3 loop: CASSYLGQGVYEQYF. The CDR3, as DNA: TGTGCCAGCAGTTACTTGGGACAGGGAGTTTACGAGCAGTACTTC.

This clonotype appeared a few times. CDR3 sequence reads: CASSPAGGSGELFF. CDR3 in DNA: TGTGCCAGCAGTCCCGCTGGGGGTTCCGGGGAGCTGTTTTTT. The rearrangement links TRBV7-2 to TRBJ2-2; possibly TRBD1 or TRBD2 for D (5 bases each). CDR1 is SGHTA, CDR2 FQGNSA, per germline. The V gene lost 6 bases and the J gene lost 6 bases, with 14 bases spanning the gap. The CDR3 covers 14 residues.

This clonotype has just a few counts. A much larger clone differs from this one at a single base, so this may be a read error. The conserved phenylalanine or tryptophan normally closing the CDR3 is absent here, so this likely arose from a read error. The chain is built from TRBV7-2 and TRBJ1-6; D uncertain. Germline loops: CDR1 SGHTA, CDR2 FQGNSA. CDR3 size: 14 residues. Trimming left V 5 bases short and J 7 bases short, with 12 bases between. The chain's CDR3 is CASSQEVGNSPLHL. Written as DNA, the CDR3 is TGTGCCAGCAGCCAGGAAGTCGGGAATTCACCCCTCCACTTG.

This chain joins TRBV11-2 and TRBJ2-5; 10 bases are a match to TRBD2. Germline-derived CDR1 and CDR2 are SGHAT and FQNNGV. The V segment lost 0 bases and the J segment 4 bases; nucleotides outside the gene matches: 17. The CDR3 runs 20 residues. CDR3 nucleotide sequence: TGTGCCAGCAGCTTAGATGGATCCGGGGCTAGCGGGAGAGGTCGAGAGACCCAGTACTTC. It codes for CASSLDGSGASGRGRETQYF.

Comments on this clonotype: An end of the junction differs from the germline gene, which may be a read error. This CDR3 reads CASSQRIGAGPEEKLLF. The CDR3 nucleotides read TGCGCCAGCAGCCAAAGGATTGGGGCGGGACCGGAGGAAAAACTGCTTTTT. The chain carries TRBV25-1 and TRBJ1-4, with D tentatively TRBD1 (5 bases). Germline values: CDR1 MGHDK, CDR2 SYGVNS. The CDR3 sequence is 17 residues long. The full variable domain, completed using reference TRBV25-1 and TRBJ1-4, is EADIYQTPRYLVIGTGKKITLECSQTMGHDKMYWYQQDPGMELHLIHYSYGVNSTEKGDLSSESTVSRIRTEHFPLTLESARPSHTSQYLCASSQRIGAGPEEKLLFGSGTQLSVL.

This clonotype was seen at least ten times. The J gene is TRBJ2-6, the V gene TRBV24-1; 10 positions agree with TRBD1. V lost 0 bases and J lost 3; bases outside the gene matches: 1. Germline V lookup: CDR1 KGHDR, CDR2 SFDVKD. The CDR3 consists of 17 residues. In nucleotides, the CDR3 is TGTGCCACCAGTGATTTGGACAGGGGGCGTGGGGCCAACGTCCTGACTTTC. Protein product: CATSDLDRGRGANVLTF.

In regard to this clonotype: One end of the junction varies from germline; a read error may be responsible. CDR3 in amino acids: CASSSQRNEKLFF. The CDR3 bases are TGTGCCAGCAGTTCGCAGAGAAATGAAAAACTTTTTTTT. The chain couples TRBV2 to TRBJ1-4, with unresolved D. The CDR3 covers 13 residues. Germline V gives CDR1 SNHLY, CDR2 FYNNEI.

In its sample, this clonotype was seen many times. In DNA form, the CDR3 reads TGTGCCAGCATCAGGGGTGAGGCCGGGGAGCTGTTTTTT. This translates into CASIRGEAGELFF. The chain recombines TRBV2 with TRBJ2-2, with D maybe TRBD1 (6 bases). Germline CDR1 and CDR2: SNHLY and FYNNEI. The CDR3 has 13 residues. V shed 7 bases and J shed 6 bases, with 12 bases lying between them.

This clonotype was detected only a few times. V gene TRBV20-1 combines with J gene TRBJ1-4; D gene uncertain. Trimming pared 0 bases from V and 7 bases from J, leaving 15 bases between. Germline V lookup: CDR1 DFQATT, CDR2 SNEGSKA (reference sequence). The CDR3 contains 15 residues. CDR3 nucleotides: TGCAGTGCTAGAGAAACGGGCCTAGCTAGTGAAAAACTGTTTTTT. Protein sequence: CSARETGLASEKLFF.

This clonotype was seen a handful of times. For the CDR3, the DNA is TGTGCCAGTAGTCCTCGCCGGGACAGGGAGAGGAGTCAGCCCCAGCATTTT. Encoded protein: CASSPRRDRERSQPQHF. The rearrangement links TRBV19 to TRBJ1-5, with 9 bases matching TRBD1. The germline V gene has CDR1 LNHDA and CDR2 SQIVND (reference sequence). V lost 5 bases and J lost 6; bases outside the gene matches: 14. The CDR3 extends over 17 amino acids.

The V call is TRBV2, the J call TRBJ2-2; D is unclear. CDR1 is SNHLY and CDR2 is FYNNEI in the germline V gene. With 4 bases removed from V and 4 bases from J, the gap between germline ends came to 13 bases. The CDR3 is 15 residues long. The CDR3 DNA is TGTGCCAGCAGTGTTCAGGAATTGAGCACCGGGGAGCTGTTTTTT. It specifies CASSVQELSTGELFF. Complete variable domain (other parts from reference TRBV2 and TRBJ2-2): EPEVTQTPSHQVTQMGQEVILRCVPISNHLYFYWYRQILGQKVEFLVSFYNNEISEKSEIFDDQFSVERPDGSNFTLKIRSTKLEDSAMYFCASSVQELSTGELFFGEGSRLTVL.

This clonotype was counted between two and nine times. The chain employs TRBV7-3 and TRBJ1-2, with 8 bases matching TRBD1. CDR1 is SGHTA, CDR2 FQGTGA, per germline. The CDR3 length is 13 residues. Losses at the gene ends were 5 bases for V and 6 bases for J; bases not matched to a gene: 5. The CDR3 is CASSPGGDHGYTF. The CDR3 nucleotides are TGTGCCAGCAGCCCAGGGGGCGACCATGGCTACACCTTC. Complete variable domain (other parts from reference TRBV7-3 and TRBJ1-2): GAGVSQTPSNKVTEKGKYVELRCDPISGHTALYWYRQSLGQGPEFLIYFQGTGAADDSGLPNDRFFAVRPEGSVSTLKIQRTERGDSAVYLCASSPGGDHGYTFGSGTRLTVV.

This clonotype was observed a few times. This chain's CDR3 is CATSDSAGQRETQYF. DNA of the CDR3: TGTGCCACCAGTGATTCCGCAGGGCAGAGAGAGACCCAGTACTTC. V and J are TRBV24-1 and TRBJ2-5; weak D call: TRBD1 (5 bases). The CDR3 totals 15 residues. Germline lookup yields CDR1 KGHDR and CDR2 SFDVKD. The germline V and J ends were trimmed by 2 bases and 4 bases, with 13 bases remaining between them.

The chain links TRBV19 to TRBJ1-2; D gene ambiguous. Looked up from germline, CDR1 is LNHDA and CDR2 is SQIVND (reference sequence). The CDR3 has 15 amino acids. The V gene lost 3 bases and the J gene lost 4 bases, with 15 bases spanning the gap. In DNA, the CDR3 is TGTGCCAGTAGTATCAGGACCCCTAGACTCTATGGCTACACCTTC. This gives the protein CASSIRTPRLYGYTF.

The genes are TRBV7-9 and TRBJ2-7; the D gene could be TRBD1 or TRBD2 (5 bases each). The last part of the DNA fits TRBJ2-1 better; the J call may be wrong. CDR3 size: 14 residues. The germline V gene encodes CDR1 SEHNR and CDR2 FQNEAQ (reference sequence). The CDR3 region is CASSRDETAPEQFF. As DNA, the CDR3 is TGTGCCAGCAGCCGGGACGAAACCGCCCCAGAGCAGTTCTTC.

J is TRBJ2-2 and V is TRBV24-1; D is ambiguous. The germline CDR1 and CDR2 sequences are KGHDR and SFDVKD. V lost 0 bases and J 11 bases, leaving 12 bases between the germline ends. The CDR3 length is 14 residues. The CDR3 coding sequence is TGTGCCACCAGTGATTTGCATCTAGGTGCCGAGCTGTTTTTT. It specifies CATSDLHLGAELFF.

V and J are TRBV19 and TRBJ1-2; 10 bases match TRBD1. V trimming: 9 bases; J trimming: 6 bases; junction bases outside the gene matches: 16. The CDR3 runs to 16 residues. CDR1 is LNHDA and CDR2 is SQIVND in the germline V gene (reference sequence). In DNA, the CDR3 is TGTGCCAGCTTACACGGGACAGGGGCGGTTCGGGATGGCTACACCTTC. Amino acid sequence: CASLHGTGAVRDGYTF. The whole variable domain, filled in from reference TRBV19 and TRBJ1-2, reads DGGITQSPKYLFRKEGQNVTLSCEQNLNHDAMYWYRQDPGQGLRLIYYSQIVNDFQKGDIAEGYSVSREKKESFPLTVTSAQKNPTAFYLCASLHGTGAVRDGYTFGSGTRLTVV.

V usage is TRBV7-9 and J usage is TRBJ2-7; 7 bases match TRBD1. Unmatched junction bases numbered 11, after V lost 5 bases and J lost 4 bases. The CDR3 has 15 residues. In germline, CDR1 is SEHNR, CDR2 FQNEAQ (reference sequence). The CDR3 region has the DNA TGTGCCAGCAGCCAAGAATGGGGACAGAGGTACGAGCAGTACTTC. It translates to CASSQEWGQRYEQYF.

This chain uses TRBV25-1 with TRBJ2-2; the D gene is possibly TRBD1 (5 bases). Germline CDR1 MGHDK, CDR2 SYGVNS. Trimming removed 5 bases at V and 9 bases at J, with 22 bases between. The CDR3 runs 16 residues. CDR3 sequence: CASSLGPPLGVWELFF. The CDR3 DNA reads TGTGCCAGCAGTTTAGGGCCCCCTCTAGGGGTTTGGGAGCTGTTTTTT.

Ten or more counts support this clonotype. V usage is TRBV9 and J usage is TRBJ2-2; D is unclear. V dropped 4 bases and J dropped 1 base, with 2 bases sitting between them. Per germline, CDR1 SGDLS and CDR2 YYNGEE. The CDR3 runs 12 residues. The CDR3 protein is CASSKNTGELFF. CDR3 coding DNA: TGTGCCAGCAGCAAGAACACCGGGGAGCTGTTTTTT.

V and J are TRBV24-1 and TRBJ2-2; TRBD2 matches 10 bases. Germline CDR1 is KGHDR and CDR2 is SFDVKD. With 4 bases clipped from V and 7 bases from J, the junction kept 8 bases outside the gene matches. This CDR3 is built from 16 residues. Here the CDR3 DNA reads TGTGCCACCAGTGACTTAGGACTAGCGGTCGGCGGGGAGCTGTTTTTT. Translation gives CATSDLGLAVGGELFF.

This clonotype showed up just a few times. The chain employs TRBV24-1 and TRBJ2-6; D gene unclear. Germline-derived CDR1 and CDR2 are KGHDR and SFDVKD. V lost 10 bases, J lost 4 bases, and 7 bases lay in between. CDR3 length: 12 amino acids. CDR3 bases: TGTGCCACGGCGGAAGGGGCCAACGTCCTGACTTTC. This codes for CATAEGANVLTF.

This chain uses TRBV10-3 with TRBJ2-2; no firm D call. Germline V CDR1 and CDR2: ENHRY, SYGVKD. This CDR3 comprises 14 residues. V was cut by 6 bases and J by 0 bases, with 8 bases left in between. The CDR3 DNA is TGTGCCATCAGGACGACGGCGAACACCGGGGAGCTGTTTTTT. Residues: CAIRTTANTGELFF.

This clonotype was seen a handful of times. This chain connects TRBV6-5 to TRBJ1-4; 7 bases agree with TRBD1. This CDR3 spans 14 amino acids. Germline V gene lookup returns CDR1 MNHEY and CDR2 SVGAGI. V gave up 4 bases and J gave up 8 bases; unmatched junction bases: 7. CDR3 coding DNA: TGTGCCAGCAGTTTTCGGACAGGCGGGGAAAAACTGTTTTTT. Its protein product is CASSFRTGGEKLFF.

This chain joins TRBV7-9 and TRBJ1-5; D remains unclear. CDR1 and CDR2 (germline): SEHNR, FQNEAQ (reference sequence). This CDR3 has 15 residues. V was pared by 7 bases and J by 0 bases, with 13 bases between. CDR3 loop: CASNLDGYSNQPQHF. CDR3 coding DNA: TGTGCCAGCAACCTTGACGGGTATAGCAATCAGCCCCAGCATTTT.

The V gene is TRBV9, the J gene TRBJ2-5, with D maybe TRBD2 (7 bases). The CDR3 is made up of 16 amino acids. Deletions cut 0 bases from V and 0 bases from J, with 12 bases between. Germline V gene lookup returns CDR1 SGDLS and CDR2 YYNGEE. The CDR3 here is CASSVDEGGYQETQYF. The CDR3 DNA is TGTGCCAGCAGCGTAGATGAGGGGGGGTACCAAGAGACCCAGTACTTC.

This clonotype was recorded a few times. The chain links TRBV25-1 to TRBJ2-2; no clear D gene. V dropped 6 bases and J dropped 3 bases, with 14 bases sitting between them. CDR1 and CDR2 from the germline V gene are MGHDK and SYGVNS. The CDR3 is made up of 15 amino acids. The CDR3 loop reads CASRRPGGDTGELFF. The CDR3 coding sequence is TGTGCCAGCAGGCGGCCGGGCGGAGACACCGGGGAGCTGTTTTTT.

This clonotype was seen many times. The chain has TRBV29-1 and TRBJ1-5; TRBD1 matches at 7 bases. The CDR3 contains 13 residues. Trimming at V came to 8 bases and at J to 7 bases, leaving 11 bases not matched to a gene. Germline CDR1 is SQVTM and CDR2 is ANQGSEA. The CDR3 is CSIKRGLGQPQHF. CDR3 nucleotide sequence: TGCAGCATCAAAAGGGGGCTGGGCCAGCCCCAGCATTTT.

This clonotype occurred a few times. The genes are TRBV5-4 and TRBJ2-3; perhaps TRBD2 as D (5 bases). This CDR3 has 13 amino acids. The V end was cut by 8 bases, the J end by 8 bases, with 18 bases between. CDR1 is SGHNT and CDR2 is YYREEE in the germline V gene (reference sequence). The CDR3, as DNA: TGTGCCAGTAGTTCATCATCTGAGGGTACGCAGTATTTT. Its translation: CASSSSSEGTQYF.

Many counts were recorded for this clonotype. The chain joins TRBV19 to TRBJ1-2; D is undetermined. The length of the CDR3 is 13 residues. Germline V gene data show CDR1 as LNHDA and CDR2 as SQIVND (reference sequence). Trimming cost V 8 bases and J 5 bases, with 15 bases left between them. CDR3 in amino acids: CASCGVIGYGYTF. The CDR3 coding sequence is TGTGCCAGTTGTGGGGTAATTGGTTATGGCTACACCTTC.

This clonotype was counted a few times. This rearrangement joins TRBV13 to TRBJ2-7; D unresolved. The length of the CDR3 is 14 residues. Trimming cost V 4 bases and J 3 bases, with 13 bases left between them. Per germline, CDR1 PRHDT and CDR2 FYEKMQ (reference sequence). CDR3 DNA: TGTGCCAGCAGCTCATCTACTAAGAACTACGAGCAGTACTTC. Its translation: CASSSSTKNYEQYF.